These T cell receptor beta chains were read from a single sample in a study of blood T cells in healthy people across ages. TCRdb recomputed calls from the 5' RACE reads with MiXCR, one row per CDR3 protein. The sample records around 580,000 distinct CDR3 sequences, around 50% being singletons. Sequences were obtained from blood. The origin of the receptors is a man older than 75 in good health. Each CDR3 is given without its conserved first and last residue.

v_call: TRBV7-9; j_call: TRBJ1-2; cdr3_aa: ASSLDSQGVGYT
v_call: TRBV6-5; j_call: TRBJ2-3; cdr3_aa: ASSYRPGTGNTQY
v_call: TRBV10-3; j_call: TRBJ2-6; cdr3_aa: AIRSSSGANVLT
v_call: TRBV7-2; j_call: TRBJ1-1; cdr3_aa: ASSLQGTSAF
v_call: TRBV11-1; j_call: TRBJ2-1; cdr3_aa: ASSLAVGAFYNEQF
v_call: TRBV6-5; j_call: TRBJ2-3; cdr3_aa: ASSLRLADTDTQY
v_call: TRBV28; j_call: TRBJ1-2; cdr3_aa: ASSSPHMSSYT
v_call: TRBV12-3/TRBV12-4; j_call: TRBJ2-7; cdr3_aa: ASRASLPPYEQY
v_call: TRBV7-2; j_call: TRBJ1-2; cdr3_aa: ASSLNSGAGYGYT
v_call: TRBV12-3/TRBV12-4; j_call: TRBJ2-7; cdr3_aa: ASGTVNLYEQY
v_call: TRBV20-1; j_call: TRBJ2-5; cdr3_aa: SARVGLAGVGETQY
v_call: TRBV21-1; j_call: TRBJ1-1; cdr3_aa: ASSKARVRGQIHTEAF
v_call: TRBV20-1; j_call: TRBJ2-7; cdr3_aa: SASPRGLYEQY
v_call: TRBV29-1; j_call: TRBJ1-2; cdr3_aa: SVGGRGDPNYGYT
v_call: TRBV5-6; j_call: NA; cdr3_aa: ASRFQGQNIYEQY
v_call: TRBV27; j_call: TRBJ1-4; cdr3_aa: ASSLYGTGGPGNEKLF
v_call: TRBV25-1; j_call: TRBJ1-4; cdr3_aa: ASSALDRDEKLF
v_call: TRBV7-9; j_call: TRBJ1-1; cdr3_aa: ASSLEVAEAF
v_call: TRBV20-1; j_call: TRBJ2-7; cdr3_aa: SATPAGAIYEQY
v_call: TRBV10-3; j_call: TRBJ2-2; cdr3_aa: AISEWARDTGELF
v_call: TRBV7-2; j_call: TRBJ2-1; cdr3_aa: ASSLEAPYNEQF
v_call: TRBV9; j_call: TRBJ2-1; cdr3_aa: ASSVGLAAFNNEQF
v_call: TRBV6-5; j_call: TRBJ2-1; cdr3_aa: ASSPVEDCNEQF
v_call: TRBV4-3; j_call: NA; cdr3_aa: ASSQLWDSSYEQY
v_call: TRBV20-1; j_call: TRBJ2-4; cdr3_aa: SAGGLGSRAKNIQY
v_call: TRBV7-2; j_call: TRBJ2-5; cdr3_aa: ASSPDRGREEQY
v_call: TRBV7-8; j_call: TRBJ2-7; cdr3_aa: ASSRTVSSSYEQY
v_call: TRBV20-1; j_call: TRBJ2-7; cdr3_aa: SARGPAGTDEQY
v_call: TRBV2; j_call: TRBJ1-2; cdr3_aa: ASSSLTGNYGYT
v_call: TRBV20-1; j_call: TRBJ1-6; cdr3_aa: SARLPGQYNSPLH
v_call: TRBV11-2; j_call: TRBJ2-1; cdr3_aa: ASSQSSGGYNEQF
v_call: TRBV4-3; j_call: TRBJ2-7; cdr3_aa: ASSQGIGSYEQY
v_call: TRBV20-1; j_call: TRBJ2-7; cdr3_aa: SARGGTGVYEQY
v_call: TRBV4-1; j_call: TRBJ1-1; cdr3_aa: ASSQDHRQEMNTEAF
v_call: TRBV7-9; j_call: TRBJ1-2; cdr3_aa: ASSLGAGYGYT
v_call: TRBV20-1; j_call: TRBJ2-4; cdr3_aa: SAPKPRGREQY
v_call: TRBV7-9; j_call: TRBJ2-3; cdr3_aa: ASSLLSQLRGDTQY
v_call: TRBV5-1; j_call: TRBJ2-1; cdr3_aa: ASQTSGRAYNEQF
v_call: TRBV5-6; j_call: TRBJ1-1; cdr3_aa: ASSSGTGAHYTFDNEAF
v_call: TRBV7-2; j_call: TRBJ2-3; cdr3_aa: ASSVRLAGSGDTQY
v_call: TRBV7-6; j_call: TRBJ2-1; cdr3_aa: ASSSLGGTSPYNEQF
v_call: TRBV5-1; j_call: TRBJ2-1; cdr3_aa: ASSPFMVLAPYSEQF
v_call: TRBV7-2; j_call: TRBJ2-7; cdr3_aa: ASSFYSQSSYEQY
v_call: TRBV5-1; j_call: TRBJ2-1; cdr3_aa: ASSLTLAANPINEQF
v_call: TRBV10-3; j_call: TRBJ2-1; cdr3_aa: ATLEGVDNEQF
v_call: TRBV20-1; j_call: TRBJ2-1; cdr3_aa: SARRDRAYNEQF
v_call: TRBV7-6; j_call: NA; cdr3_aa: ASSLGGAGGPINEQY
v_call: TRBV20-1; j_call: TRBJ2-1; cdr3_aa: SASIQF
v_call: TRBV30; j_call: TRBJ2-7; cdr3_aa: AWNSIRGYEQY
v_call: TRBV4-2; j_call: TRBJ2-7; cdr3_aa: ASSPVGTSRYGSYEQY
v_call: TRBV7-2; j_call: TRBJ1-2; cdr3_aa: ASSFRGDYGYT
v_call: TRBV7-2; j_call: TRBJ1-2; cdr3_aa: ASSSSTGGFRYGYT
v_call: TRBV20-1; j_call: TRBJ2-1; cdr3_aa: SARELGEQF
v_call: TRBV20-1; j_call: TRBJ2-3; cdr3_aa: SASHQGTDTQY
v_call: TRBV4-2; j_call: TRBJ1-6; cdr3_aa: ASSQDRGTGSSPLH
v_call: TRBV24-1; j_call: TRBJ2-1; cdr3_aa: ATSDSRRAGDKNEQF
v_call: TRBV10-3; j_call: TRBJ2-7; cdr3_aa: AISPQDRDHEQY
v_call: TRBV21-1; j_call: TRBJ2-7; cdr3_aa: ASSKQCGAPVPPYEQY
v_call: TRBV5-1; j_call: TRBJ2-3; cdr3_aa: ASSPAGTGGTFTDTQY